The entry below gives a single T cell receptor (beta chain) sequence along with its context. Its specificity is unknown. This specimen comes from a study of CD8+ T cells in alopecia areata. As for the study in general: Those treated were given oral tofacitinib at 5 to 10 mg twice daily.

CDR3 length: 14 residues. CDR1 is SGHDT, CDR2 YYEEEE, per germline. V dropped 3 bases and J dropped 2; count of bases not matched to a gene: 4. cDNA reverse transcribed from extracted RNA served as the sequencing template. Data came from immunoSEQ multiplex PCR; TCRdb stores just in-frame clones and leaves some out. The table shows approximately 200,000 clones, with 60% occurring only once. Described treatment: oral pan-JAK inhibitor, 5-10 mg twice daily. Study results and caveats: Among the cells sequenced in scalp samples are also the resident alphabeta T cells of normal skin. Under tofacitinib, fewer expanded CD8+ clones appeared among the top 100 scalp clones. Possibly because of HLA-related factors, TCR sharing was less clear across patients than in mice.

This sequence joins TRBV5-6 and TRBJ1-2; 7 nucleotides match TRBD1. The TCR comes from a human donor with alopecia areata. This specimen consisted of CD4+ T cells sorted from blood, obtained at week 4, from a patient treated with tofacitinib. CDR3 sequence: CASSWGTDNYGYTF. The CDR3 DNA reads as TGTGCCAGCAGCTGGGGGACAGACAACTATGGCTACACCTTC.